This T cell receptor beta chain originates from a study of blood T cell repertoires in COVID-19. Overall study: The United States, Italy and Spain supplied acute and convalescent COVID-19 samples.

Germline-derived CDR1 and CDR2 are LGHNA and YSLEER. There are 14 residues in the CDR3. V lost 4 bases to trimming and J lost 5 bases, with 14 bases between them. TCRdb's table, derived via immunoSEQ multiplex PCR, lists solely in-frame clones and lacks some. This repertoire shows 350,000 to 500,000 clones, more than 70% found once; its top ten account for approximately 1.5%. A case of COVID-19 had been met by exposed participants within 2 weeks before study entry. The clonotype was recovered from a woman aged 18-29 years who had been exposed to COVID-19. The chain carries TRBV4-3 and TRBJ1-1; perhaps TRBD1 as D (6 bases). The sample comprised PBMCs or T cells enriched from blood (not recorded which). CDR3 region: CASSLQGRRTEAFF. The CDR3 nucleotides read TGCGCCAGCAGCCTCCAGGGGCGCAGGACTGAAGCTTTCTTT.